One sample yielded the 32 T cell receptor beta chains listed below, sequenced in a study of T-cell memory formation after mild COVID-19. TCRdb passed the 5' RACE reads through MiXCR, listing each CDR3 protein once. The sample lists about 16,000 distinct CDR3 sequences; about a fifth were seen once. Sequenced input: PBMCs or a T cell subset sorted from them (not recorded which). The receptors derive from a man aged 18-30 years who had mild COVID-19 (a few samples of this study predate the infection). Cell type and time point are not known.

This clonotype was observed a handful of times. CDR3 bases: TGTGCCAGCAGCTTTTTCTGGAAGGGGAACTCCCCAACTAATGAAAAACTGTTTTTT. Amino acids: CASSFFWKGNSPTNEKLFF. The chain recombines TRBV13 with TRBJ1-4; a weak D match, TRBD1 (5 bases). The V end was cut by 3 bases, the J end by 0 bases, with 20 bases between. The CDR3 covers 19 residues. Germline V lookup: CDR1 PRHDT, CDR2 FYEKMQ (reference sequence).

The sample holds many counts of this clonotype. The chain recombines TRBV4-3 with TRBJ2-5; 7 bases map to TRBD1. The CDR3 is 19 residues long. With 1 base clipped from V and 0 bases from J, the junction kept 14 bases outside the gene matches. Germline-derived CDR1 and CDR2 are LGHNA and YSLEER. The CDR3 DNA reads TGCGCCAGCAGCCAAGGAATCCGGGACAGAAATATGTACCAAGAGACCCAGTACTTC. Its protein product is CASSQGIRDRNMYQETQYF.

This clonotype was seen many times. The chain employs TRBV7-8 and TRBJ2-2; TRBD1 aligns across 9 bases. The CDR3 covers 15 residues. V lost 3 bases, J lost 5 bases, and 4 bases stayed unmatched. The germline V gene encodes CDR1 SGHVS and CDR2 FQNEAQ. CDR3 nucleotides: TGTGCCAGCAGCTTTGGGACAGGGTGGACCGGGGAGCTGTTTTTT. Its protein is CASSFGTGWTGELFF. Filled out from reference TRBV7-8 and TRBJ2-2, the complete variable domain reads GAGVSQSPRYKVAKRGQDVALRCDPISGHVSLFWYQQALGQGPEFLTYFQNEAQLDKSGLPSDRFFAERPEGSVSTLKIQRTQQEDSAVYLCASSFGTGWTGELFFGEGSRLTVL.

This clonotype was seen ten or more times. The rearrangement links TRBV7-2 to TRBJ2-3; no firm D call. This CDR3 spans 18 amino acids. Germline V gene data show CDR1 as SGHTA and CDR2 as FQGNSA. V was shortened by 1 base and J by 4 bases, with 21 bases between the two germline ends. The CDR3 nucleotides are TGTGCCAGCAGCTTAGTGGGTCCCAGTTTGTACAGACCAGATACGCAGTATTTT. Protein product: CASSLVGPSLYRPDTQYF.

This clonotype has just a few counts. The V call is TRBV6-2 or TRBV6-3, the J call TRBJ2-7; 7 bases match TRBD2. Germline V gives CDR1 MNHEY, CDR2 SVGEGT. J gave up 0 bases and V 5 bases, and 4 bases lay outside the gene matches. The length of the CDR3 is 14 residues. The CDR3 loop is CASSGGLHSYEQYF. The CDR3 bases are TGTGCCAGCAGTGGGGGACTACACTCCTACGAGCAGTACTTC.

The chain combines TRBV9 with TRBJ2-1, with D uncertain. V shed 1 base and J shed 8 bases, with 10 bases lying between them. This CDR3 comprises 13 residues. CDR1 and CDR2 (germline): SGDLS, YYNGEE. In DNA, the CDR3 is TGTGCCAGCAGCGTACCGGGTCTGGATGAGCAGTTCTTC. Translation gives CASSVPGLDEQFF.

This clonotype was observed at least ten times. The CDR3 DNA follows: TGTGCCATCAGTGGGGGACTAGCGGACCCCACAGATACGCAGTATTTT. Amino acid sequence: CAISGGLADPTDTQYF. The rearrangement joins TRBV10-3 to TRBJ2-3; 11 positions agree with TRBD2. Germline CDR1 is ENHRY and CDR2 is SYGVKD. The CDR3 runs 16 residues. The ends lost 4 bases at V and 2 bases at J; junction bases unmatched: 5.

This clonotype came up many times. The J gene is TRBJ2-1, the V gene TRBV12-3 or TRBV12-4; no clear D gene. V lost 2 bases and J lost 3, with 8 bases in between. The CDR3 is made up of 14 amino acids. The CDR3 DNA sequence: TGTGCCAGCAGTTTAATGGGGAACTACAATGAGCAGTTCTTC. Translation: CASSLMGNYNEQFF.

This clonotype was seen repeatedly, ten times or more. The chain carries TRBV7-9 and TRBJ2-3; 10 bases map to TRBD2. Germline CDR1 and CDR2: SEHNR and FQNEAQ (reference sequence). V was clipped by 5 bases and J by 2 bases; unmatched bases: 7. The CDR3 extends over 16 amino acids. CDR3 in DNA: TGTGCCAGCAGCCCCCTTCTAGCGGGGGTCACAGATACGCAGTATTTT. This encodes CASSPLLAGVTDTQYF.

The V call is TRBV9, the J call TRBJ2-3; no reliable D call. The CDR3 is 11 residues long. Between the trimmed V and J ends, which lost 3 bases and 5 bases, there was a span of 4 bases. CDR1 is SGDLS, CDR2 YYNGEE, per germline. CDR3 nucleotide sequence: TGTGCCAGCAGCGATTTAGATACGCAGTATTTT. This encodes CASSDLDTQYF.

Many counts were recorded for this clonotype. The genes are TRBV7-2 and TRBJ2-1; D gene uncertain. The ends were cut back, 5 bases at V and 4 bases at J, with 15 bases in the middle. CDR3 length: 15 residues. CDR1 is SGHTA, CDR2 FQGNSA, per germline. This CDR3 reads CASSQDGLVYNEQFF. CDR3 DNA sequence: TGTGCCAGCAGCCAGGACGGGCTTGTATACAATGAGCAGTTCTTC.

At least ten counts were recorded for this clonotype. V is TRBV7-2 and J is TRBJ1-4; TRBD1 aligns across 9 bases. Losses at the gene ends were 1 base for V and 6 bases for J; bases not matched to a gene: 3. The CDR3 is 15 amino acids. Germline V CDR1 and CDR2: SGHTA, FQGNSA. The CDR3 bases are TGTGCCAGCAGCTTAGGTTGGACAGGGGATGAAAAACTGTTTTTT. It translates to CASSLGWTGDEKLFF.

This clonotype was counted at least ten times. The V call is TRBV7-9, the J call TRBJ2-5; the D is unclear. In germline, CDR1 is SEHNR, CDR2 FQNEAQ (reference sequence). V dropped 0 bases and J dropped 0 bases, with 8 bases sitting between them. The CDR3 extends over 15 amino acids. Here the CDR3 DNA reads TGTGCCAGCAGCTTAGCGCGGAGACACCAAGAGACCCAGTACTTC. This sequence encodes CASSLARRHQETQYF.

The V gene is TRBV7-9, the J gene TRBJ2-5; no firm D call. The V gene's germline CDR1 is SEHNR and CDR2 FQNEAQ (reference sequence). The CDR3 covers 12 residues. Trimming removed 5 bases at V and 7 bases at J, with 11 bases between. The CDR3: CASSPDLRTQYF. CDR3 nucleotide sequence: TGTGCCAGCAGCCCTGACCTGAGGACCCAGTACTTC.

This clonotype was observed many times. This rearrangement joins TRBV9 to TRBJ2-2; no definite D call. Germline loops: CDR1 SGDLS, CDR2 YYNGEE. The CDR3 loop spans 15 amino acids. Trimming shortened V by 4 bases and J by 1 base, and 11 bases separated the two germline ends. CDR3 sequence (DNA): TGTGCCAGCAGCCCCTGGACGAGGAACACCGGGGAGCTGTTTTTT. This translates into CASSPWTRNTGELFF.

This clonotype appeared many times. V gene TRBV5-5 combines with J gene TRBJ1-5; D uncertain. Per germline, CDR1 SGHKS and CDR2 YYEKEE (reference sequence). This CDR3 has 14 amino acids. Trimming took 3 bases from V and 1 from J, leaving 8 bases between them. Here the CDR3 reads CASSSGISNQPQHF. The CDR3 nucleotides read TGTGCCAGCAGCTCGGGGATCAGCAATCAGCCCCAGCATTTT.

This CDR3 reads CASSPRQAPNTEAFF. CDR3 nucleotides: TGTGCCAGCAGTCCTAGACAGGCCCCCAACACTGAAGCTTTCTTT. This chain joins TRBV12-3 or TRBV12-4 and TRBJ1-1, with D possibly TRBD1 on 6 matching bases. CDR3 length: 15 amino acids. Deletions cut 5 bases from V and 2 bases from J, with 15 bases between.

The sample holds many counts of this clonotype. This chain joins TRBV18 and TRBJ2-3; 8 nucleotides line up with TRBD2. The length of the CDR3 is 16 residues. Trimming removed 3 bases from V and 2 bases from J; junction bases left unmatched: 7. Germline CDR1 KGHSH, CDR2 LQKENI. CDR3 loop: CASSPRTSGVTDTQYF. CDR3 DNA: TGTGCCAGCTCACCGAGAACTAGCGGCGTCACAGATACGCAGTATTTT.

This clonotype was found many times. The chain uses TRBV5-5 and TRBJ2-7; D tentatively reads TRBD1 or TRBD2 (5 bases each). Germline values: CDR1 SGHKS, CDR2 YYEKEE (reference sequence). V dropped 6 bases and J dropped 2 bases, with 15 bases sitting between them. The CDR3 contains 14 residues. The CDR3 reads CASTTRDGAYEQYV. The CDR3 DNA is TGTGCCAGCACCACGAGGGACGGAGCCTACGAGCAGTACGTC.

This clonotype qualifies as large (0.1 to 1%). The chain recombines TRBV5-4 with TRBJ2-1, with D possibly being TRBD2 (6 bases). The length of the CDR3 is 15 residues. The germline V gene has CDR1 SGHNT and CDR2 YYREEE (reference sequence). The V end lost 0 bases, the J end lost 4 bases, and 11 bases lay between the germline ends. The CDR3 DNA reads TGTGCCAGCAGCTTGGATGGGACTTCGTACAATGAGCAGTTCTTC. As protein: CASSLDGTSYNEQFF.

This clonotype was seen repeatedly, ten times or more. J is TRBJ2-1 and V is TRBV7-9; D is undetermined. Germline V gives CDR1 SEHNR, CDR2 FQNEAQ (reference sequence). The CDR3 totals 11 residues. With 8 bases removed from V and 15 bases from J, the gap between germline ends came to 17 bases. CDR3 bases: TGTGCCAGCGCGTCTAACTGGTTCCTGTTCTTC. It translates to CASASNWFLFF.

The chain is built from TRBV12-3 or TRBV12-4 and TRBJ2-7; D is unresolved. The length of the CDR3 is 12 residues. V was clipped by 6 bases and J by 1 base, with 7 bases between them. CDR3 bases: TGTGCCAGCAGCTACACTTCCTACGAGCAGTACTTC. Translating it yields CASSYTSYEQYF.

This clonotype was seen ten or more times. This chain uses TRBV19 with TRBJ2-7, with D possibly matching TRBD2 (5 bases). V lost 3 bases and J lost 6, with 12 bases in between. The CDR3 totals 13 residues. The germline CDR1 and CDR2 sequences are LNHDA and SQIVND (reference sequence). The CDR3 DNA reads as TGTGCCAGTAGTATCACAGCTCGGGGCGAGCAGTACGTC. Protein product: CASSITARGEQYV.

This clonotype was recorded many times. The V call is TRBV27, the J call TRBJ2-1, with TRBD2 as a possible D gene (5 bases). The CDR3 sequence is 13 residues long. Germline V gives CDR1 MNHEY, CDR2 SMNVEV (reference sequence). The V end lost 3 bases, the J end lost 5 bases, and 8 bases lay between the germline ends. The CDR3 bases are TGTGCCAGCAGTTTCCCCGGGGACAATGAGCAGTTCTTC. It specifies CASSFPGDNEQFF.

The table lists this clonotype with many counts. The V call is TRBV5-6, the J call TRBJ2-5; 11 bases match TRBD2. Germline V gives CDR1 SGHDT, CDR2 YYEEEE. The CDR3 sequence is 15 residues long. Trimming cost V 0 bases and J 5 bases; bases outside gene matches: 3. CDR3 bases: TGTGCCAGCAGCTTGGCTAGCGGGGGGTTCGAGACCCAGTACTTC. It specifies CASSLASGGFETQYF.

The sample holds a few counts of this clonotype. V usage is TRBV12-3 or TRBV12-4 and J usage is TRBJ1-5; unclear D gene. V lost 2 bases and J 0 bases, leaving 5 bases between the germline ends. The CDR3 consists of 14 residues. The CDR3 DNA is TGTGCCAGCAGTTTATTGGATAGCAATCAGCCCCAGCATTTT. This translates into CASSLLDSNQPQHF.

Within the sample, this clonotype is medium-sized (0.01 to 0.1%). This chain connects TRBV14 to TRBJ2-7; D unresolved. This CDR3 spans 13 amino acids. CDR1 is SGHDN, CDR2 FVKESK, per germline. Trimming pared 2 bases from V and 3 bases from J, leaving 8 bases between. CDR3 DNA: TGTGCCAGCAGCCAACTAGGTTACTACGAGCAGTACTTC. Its protein product is CASSQLGYYEQYF. The whole variable domain, filled in from reference TRBV14 and TRBJ2-7, reads EAGVTQFPSHSVIEKGQTVTLRCDPISGHDNLYWYRRVMGKEIKFLLHFVKESKQDESGMPNNRFLAERTGGTYSTLKVQPAELEDSGVYFCASSQLGYYEQYFGPGTRLTVT.

There are a few counts of this clonotype. The chain joins TRBV30 to TRBJ2-2, with D unclear. Germline loops: CDR1 GTSNPN, CDR2 SVGIG (reference sequence). V lost 0 bases to trimming and J lost 4 bases, with 6 bases between them. This CDR3 comprises 13 residues. CDR3 coding DNA: TGTGCCTGGAGTGTAGGCGCCACCGGGGAGCTGTTTTTT. Protein sequence: CAWSVGATGELFF.

This clonotype was recorded at least ten times. The chain couples TRBV12-3 or TRBV12-4 to TRBJ1-5, with no clear D. The V end lost 3 bases, the J end lost 0 bases, and 9 bases lay between the germline ends. This CDR3 spans 15 amino acids. CDR3 loop: CASSLWRNSNQPQHF. CDR3 sequence (DNA): TGTGCCAGCAGTTTGTGGCGGAATAGCAATCAGCCCCAGCATTTT.

The V call is TRBV12-3 or TRBV12-4, the J call TRBJ2-2, with D perhaps matching TRBD2 (5 bases). V lost 5 bases to trimming and J lost 4 bases, with 17 bases between them. The CDR3 extends over 16 amino acids. The CDR3: CASSPRRLRGTGELFF. CDR3 nucleotides: TGTGCCAGCAGTCCTAGGAGACTCCGGGGCACCGGGGAGCTGTTTTTT.

This clonotype occurred a few times. The genes are TRBV13 and TRBJ2-7; 7 bases fit TRBD2. The CDR3 spans 17 residues. Per germline, CDR1 PRHDT and CDR2 FYEKMQ (reference sequence). The V and J ends lost 0 bases and 2 bases, in that order; junction bases with no gene match: 10. CDR3 sequence: CASSLGPLAGETYEQYV. CDR3 sequence (DNA): TGTGCCAGCAGCTTAGGCCCCCTGGCGGGGGAGACCTACGAGCAGTACGTC.

Many counts were recorded for this clonotype. V is TRBV7-2 and J is TRBJ2-3, with D tentatively TRBD2 (7 bases). Germline V gene sequence: CDR1 SGHTA, CDR2 FQGNSA. V lost 0 bases and J lost 4, with 11 bases in between. The CDR3 contains 15 residues. The CDR3 nucleotides are TGTGCCAGCAGCTTAGCGGGGGGGCCCCCAGATACGCAGTATTTT. Its protein product is CASSLAGGPPDTQYF.